The clone carrying this TCR beta chain was observed many times. Antigen unknown. The sample is drawn from a study of identical twins. Study-level findings and limits: These conclusions were based on statistical analysis (cross-sectional, not following the same donors).

The length of the CDR3 is 12 residues. Looked up from germline, CDR1 is KGHSH and CDR2 is LQKENI. V was pared by 3 bases and J by 2 bases, with 4 bases between. Addition of a universal primer site occurred through template switching, and cDNA carried unique molecular identifiers. In TCRdb, the 5' RACE reads were re-called with MiXCR into one record per CDR3 protein. The table records under 900,000 distinct CDR3 sequences, about 12% of them present only once. These data also featured in a second study, about yellow fever vaccine responses in identical twins. As reported in that work: Twins' vaccine T cell responses were reported to seem partly convergent and partly personalized.

J is TRBJ2-5 and V is TRBV18; D is unresolved. Sequenced sample: PBMCs. The TCR was taken from a woman between 18 and 29 years old in good health. CDR3 DNA sequence: TGTGCCAGCTCACCTCAGCAAGAGACCCAGTACTTC. Amino acids: CASSPQQETQYF.